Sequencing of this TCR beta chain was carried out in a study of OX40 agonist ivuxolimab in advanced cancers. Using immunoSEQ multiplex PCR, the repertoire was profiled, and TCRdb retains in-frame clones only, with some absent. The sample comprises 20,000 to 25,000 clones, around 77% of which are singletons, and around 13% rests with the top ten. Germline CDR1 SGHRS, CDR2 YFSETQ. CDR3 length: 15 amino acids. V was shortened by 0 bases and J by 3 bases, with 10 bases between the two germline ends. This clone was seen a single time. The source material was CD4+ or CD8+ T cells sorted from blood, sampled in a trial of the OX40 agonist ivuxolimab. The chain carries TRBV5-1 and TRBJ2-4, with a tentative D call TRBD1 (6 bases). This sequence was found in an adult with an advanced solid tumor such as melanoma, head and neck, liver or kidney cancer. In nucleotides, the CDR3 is TGCGCCAGCAGCTTGGTTGCGGACAGCAAAAACATTCAGTACTTC. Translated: CASSLVADSKNIQYF.